These 13 T cell receptor beta chains came from one sample sequenced in a study of graft-versus-host responses after intestinal transplantation (dated by TCRdb to the early 2020s). The time point label here, explained by the study, means: cells obtained before transplantation from donor or recipient. These receptors have no identified antigens. Libraries were made using the immunoSEQ multiplex PCR assay. The immuneACCESS repertoire file appears here via TCRdb, limited to in-frame rearrangements. These files lack a portion of the clones; in checked studies, under half of the deficit traces to unresolved V genes, and the cause of the others is not known. A total of about 84,000 clones appear in this sample, around 93% of them only once. 0.35% of the sample is in the top ten clones. Sequenced here: unstimulated CD4+ T cells sorted from spleen or lymph node cells, sampled before transplant. Receptor source: a human donor who was the organ donor for an intestinal transplant.

This clone was observed a handful of times. The V gene is TRBV29-1, the J gene TRBJ1-1, with D possibly TRBD1 on 6 matching bases. V lost 3 bases and J lost 1, with 6 bases in between. The CDR3 is 12 amino acids. CDR1 is SQVTM, CDR2 ANQGSEA, per germline. CDR3 region: CSVDRGNTEAFF. The CDR3 nucleotides are TGCAGCGTTGACAGGGGGAACACTGAAGCTTTCTTT.

V is TRBV10-3 and J is TRBJ2-7; TRBD2 might be the D (6 bases). V lost 5 bases, J lost 3 bases, and 14 bases lay in between. Germline CDR1 reads ENHRY; CDR2 reads SYGVKD. The CDR3 loop spans 14 amino acids. The CDR3 sequence: CAISQVAVDYEQYF. DNA for the CDR3: TGTGCCATCAGTCAGGTAGCGGTCGACTACGAGCAGTACTTC.

The genes are TRBV5-1 and TRBJ2-5; 7 bases fit TRBD1. The CDR3 loop spans 14 amino acids. Losses at the gene ends were 0 bases for V and 2 bases for J; bases not matched to a gene: 1. Germline CDR1 is SGHRS and CDR2 is YFSETQ. The CDR3 loop reads CASSLGDRQETQYF. In nucleotides, the CDR3 is TGCGCCAGCAGCTTGGGGGACAGACAAGAGACCCAGTACTTC.

The table lists this clone with a count of one. For the CDR3, the DNA is TGTGCCAGCAGTTGGACGATGGCCGGGGGGGCCCTTCTACTTTATAGCAATCAGCCCCAGCATTTT. This encodes CASSWTMAGGALLLYSNQPQHF. The J gene is TRBJ1-5, the V gene TRBV28; D perhaps matches TRBD1 (6 bases). Trimming removed 4 bases from V and 0 bases from J, with 31 bases in between. The CDR3 is 22 residues long. Germline V lookup: CDR1 MDHEN, CDR2 SYDVKM.

This chain uses TRBV4-1 with TRBJ2-5, with TRBD1 as a possible D gene (7 bases). This CDR3 contains 13 residues. Germline loops: CDR1 MGHRA, CDR2 YSYEKL. V gave up 3 bases and J gave up 4 bases, with 9 bases separating them. CDR3 residues: CASSHQGGETQYF. CDR3 nucleotide sequence: TGCGCCAGCAGCCACCAGGGGGGAGAGACCCAGTACTTC.

This chain links TRBV19 with TRBJ2-7, with TRBD1 identical over 9 bases. The CDR3 contains 15 residues. J was trimmed by 2 bases and V by 3 bases; bases with no gene match: 5. Germline lookup yields CDR1 LNHDA and CDR2 SQIVND (reference sequence). In DNA form, the CDR3 reads TGTGCCAGTAGTATCGCCGGGACAGGGACCTACGAGCAGTACTTC. It specifies CASSIAGTGTYEQYF.

This chain connects TRBV11-2 to TRBJ2-2; tentatively, D is TRBD1 (6 bases). The V and J ends lost 2 bases and 6 bases respectively, with 7 bases between them. CDR3 length: 13 amino acids. Germline assignment: CDR1 SGHAT and CDR2 FQNNGV. CDR3: CASSLTGSGELFF. CDR3 coding DNA: TGTGCCAGCAGCTTAACAGGGTCCGGGGAGCTGTTTTTT.

The V call is TRBV28, the J call TRBJ2-3; the match to TRBD1 covers 12 bases. This CDR3 spans 18 amino acids. CDR1 MDHEN and CDR2 SYDVKM come from the germline V gene. V lost 6 bases and J lost 4; bases outside the gene matches: 14. The CDR3 loop reads CASSYPGGDRGRADTQYF. The CDR3 nucleotides are TGTGCCAGCAGCTACCCCGGCGGGGACAGGGGGCGCGCAGATACGCAGTATTTT.

CDR3 amino acids: CAISLRPAGTDTQYF. The CDR3 DNA reads TGTGCCATCAGTTTGCGTCCGGCGGGTACAGATACGCAGTATTTT. V is TRBV10-3 and J is TRBJ2-3; perhaps TRBD2 as D (5 bases). This CDR3 comprises 15 residues. CDR1 is ENHRY, CDR2 SYGVKD, per germline. V shed 5 bases and J shed 3 bases, with 15 bases lying between them.

This sequence joins TRBV18 and TRBJ1-3; D ambiguous. Per the germline V gene, CDR1 is KGHSH and CDR2 is LQKENI. This CDR3 has 15 amino acids. Trimming shortened V by 5 bases and J by 0 bases, and 11 bases separated the two germline ends. CDR3: CASSKEHISGNTIYF. CDR3 nucleotide sequence: TGTGCCAGCTCAAAAGAACACATCTCTGGAAACACCATATATTTT. Filled out from reference TRBV18 and TRBJ1-3, the complete variable domain reads NAGVMQNPRHLVRRRGQEARLRCSPMKGHSHVYWYRQLPEEGLKFMVYLQKENIIDESGMPKERFSAEFPKEGPSILRIQQVVRGDSAAYFCASSKEHISGNTIYFGEGSWLTVV.

The chain couples TRBV2 to TRBJ1-3; TRBD1 aligns across 7 bases. CDR1 and CDR2 from the germline V gene are SNHLY and FYNNEI. The junction had 6 bases not matched to a gene; V was cut back by 4 bases and J by 3 bases. CDR3 length: 15 amino acids. CDR3 nucleotide sequence: TGTGCCAGCAGTGTGGGGGACAGAGGTGGAAACACCATATATTTT. Translated, it gives CASSVGDRGGNTIYF.

The V gene is TRBV5-5, the J gene TRBJ1-2; D uncertain. CDR1 is SGHKS, CDR2 YYEKEE, per germline (reference sequence). There are 13 residues in the CDR3. Trimming removed 0 bases at V and 2 bases at J, with 5 bases between. The CDR3 DNA reads as TGTGCCAGCAGCTTGGGCGGGAACTATGGCTACACCTTC. Amino acid sequence: CASSLGGNYGYTF.

The gene calls are TRBV5-6 and TRBJ2-7; no clear D gene. Trimming took off 4 bases at V and 6 bases at J, with 8 bases between the two ends. The germline gives CDR1 SGHDT, CDR2 YYEEEE. This CDR3 contains 11 residues. The CDR3 nucleotides are TGTGCCAGCAGCGGAGTTAGCGAGCAGTACTTC. Protein product: CASSGVSEQYF.